These T cell receptor beta chains were read from a single sample in a study of shared clonotypes between healthy human individuals. This table comes from immunoSEQ multiplex PCR, and its TCRdb copy is limited to in-frame clones, with some not included. The repertoire holds 2,500,000 or so clones, around nine tenths seen once, with roughly 0.14% in the top ten. The sample consisted of naive CD4+ T cells sorted from blood. These receptor sequences come from a man aged 18-30 years in good health. Each CDR3 is given with its conserved first and last residue. The D gene is left open where the match is weak. A row's size may be missing; if present it is once, few, many or a size class.

.,TRBV5-1,TRBJ2-5,.,TGCGCCAGCAGCTTGGAACGGGGTCTAGAGACCCAGTACTTC,CASSLERGLETQYF
TRBD1,TRBV29-1,TRBJ1-1,few,TGCAGCGTGCAGGCTTTAGGGACAGGGGGCGCTGAAGCTTTCTTT,CSVQALGTGGAEAFF
TRBD1,TRBV6-5,TRBJ2-1,.,TGTGCCAGCAGTTACTCGAAGGGACAGGGTCCCGTCGGGCAGTTCTTC,CASSYSKGQGPVGQFF
.,TRBV30,TRBJ2-1,.,TGTGCCTGGACAGCTGGGTCCTACAATGAGCAGTTCTTC,CAWTAGSYNEQFF
TRBD2,TRBV5-1,TRBJ2-2,.,TGCGCCAGCAGCCCCCTAGCGGGAGGGCCAGTCGGGGAGCTGTTTTTT,CASSPLAGGPVGELFF
TRBD1,TRBV5-1,TRBJ1-6,.,TGCGCCAGCAGCCCAGGGGGGGCCGGGGATTCACCCCTCCACTTT,CASSPGGAGDSPLHF
TRBD1,TRBV2,TRBJ2-3,.,TGTGCCAGCAGCGCCCAACAGGGGGTAACAGATACGCAGTATTTT,CASSAQQGVTDTQYF
TRBD1,TRBV5-8,TRBJ1-1,.,TGTGCCAGCGAGGGACAGGTCAACACTGAAGCTTTCTTT,CASEGQVNTEAFF
.,TRBV28,TRBJ1-6,.,TGTGCCAGCTTGTCCACGACACAGTCCACCCTCCACTTT,CASLSTTQSTLHF
.,TRBV6-1,TRBJ2-1,.,TGTGCCAGCAGTGAAGGGCACGGGGGAAGGCATGAGCAGTTCTTC,CASSEGHGGRHEQFF
.,TRBV4-3,TRBJ2-3,.,TGCGCCAGCAGCCAAACAGGGCCAGATACGCAGTATTTT,CASSQTGPDTQYF
TRBD2,TRBV10-3,TRBJ2-5,.,TGTGCCATCAGGGTGGGACTAGCGGGAGATGGGGTTGAGACCCAGTACTTC,CAIRVGLAGDGVETQYF
.,TRBV7-2,TRBJ1-5,.,TGTGCCAGCAGCTCAGCAGGTTGGGGGTGGGGGAATCAGCCCCAGCATTTT,CASSSAGWGWGNQPQHF
.,TRBV10-3,TRBJ2-7,once,TGTGCCATCAGCACTCCGGTCCCTAGCCACGAGCAGTACTTC,CAISTPVPSHEQYF
.,TRBV5-4,TRBJ1-1,few,TGTGCCAGCAGCTTGGCGGGGAACACTGAAGCTTTCTTT,CASSLAGNTEAFF
TRBD2,TRBV10-3,TRBJ2-7,.,TGTGCCATCACCAACGGTCTAGCGGGAGCTACCTCCTACGAGCAGTACTTC,CAITNGLAGATSYEQYF
TRBD2,TRBV5-1,TRBJ2-5,.,TGCGCCAGCAGCTTGGACCTTTCTAGCGGGAGGGCCTACCAAGAGACCCAGTACTTC,CASSLDLSSGRAYQETQYF
TRBD1,TRBV7-2,TRBJ2-7,.,TGTGCCAGCAGCTTCCAGACAGGGGCGAGCGAGCAGTACTTC,CASSFQTGASEQYF
TRBD2,TRBV5-1,TRBJ2-2,.,TGCGCCAGGTCGCGGGGCGAGGGGACTAGCGGGAGAAGGGGACCCGGGGAGCTGTTTTTT,CARSRGEGTSGRRGPGELFF
.,TRBV6-5,TRBJ2-1,.,TGTGCCAGCAGGGGGGCCAGCTCATATGAGCAGTTCTTC,CASRGASSYEQFF
.,TRBV28,TRBJ1-6,.,TGTGCCAGCAGTTTTGGTTTCAGCGCGAGCTCCTATAATTCACCCCTCCACTTT,CASSFGFSASSYNSPLHF
.,TRBV28,TRBJ2-3,.,TGTGCCAGCAGTTCCCGGACACACGGGGGCACAGATACGCAGTATTTT,CASSSRTHGGTDTQYF
.,TRBV30,TRBJ1-3,.,TGTGCCTGGAGCCCTTACAGGATCTCTGGAAACACCATATATTTT,CAWSPYRISGNTIYF
.,TRBV6-1,TRBJ1-5,.,TGTGCCTCGGGAAGCGGGGGCAATCAGCCCCAGCATTTT,CASGSGGNQPQHF
.,TRBV30,TRBJ1-2,.,TGTGCCTGGAGAAGGGTACCTAGTCCTAACTATGGCTACACCTTC,CAWRRVPSPNYGYTF
TRBD1,TRBV4-1,TRBJ1-6,few,TGCGCCAGCAGCCCCGCGGACAGGGGATGGAATTCACCCCTCCACTTT,CASSPADRGWNSPLHF
TRBD2,TRBV30,TRBJ2-7,.,TGTGCCTGGAGATTTAGCGGGGTCTCCTACGAGCAGTACTTC,CAWRFSGVSYEQYF
.,TRBV30,TRBJ2-5,.,TGTGCCTGGAGCGGCGGGCGGAAAGAGACCCAGTACTTC,CAWSGGRKETQYF
.,TRBV27,TRBJ2-5,.,TGTGCCAGCAGTTTAATAGGGACTCAAGAGACCCAGTACTTC,CASSLIGTQETQYF